The 26 T cell receptor beta chains given below trace back to one sample, sequenced in a study of cytomegalovirus exposure and HLA in healthy donors. The PCR contained 60 Vbeta and 13 Jbeta primers. Some clones are missing from TCRdb's copy, which holds only in-frame ones; the method was immunoSEQ multiplex PCR. The sample lists hundreds of thousands of clones; roughly 89% were seen once. The sequenced sample was PBMCs. Source of these receptors: a woman aged 18-35 years in good health and CMV-seronegative.

The V call is TRBV5-4, the J call TRBJ2-3, with 7 bases identical to TRBD1. Germline assignment: CDR1 SGHNT and CDR2 YYREEE (reference sequence). J gave up 1 base and V 3 bases, and 8 bases lay outside the gene matches. CDR3 length: 16 residues. The CDR3 DNA reads as TGTGCCAGCAGCTCGGGGAGAACAGGGGGCACAGATACGCAGTATTTT. Translation gives CASSSGRTGGTDTQYF.

DNA of the CDR3: TGTGCCAGCAGCTTAGTTACGGGGTCCTCACCCCTCCACTTT. Translating gives CASSLVTGSSPLHF. V and J are TRBV11-2 and TRBJ1-6; D gene ambiguous. The CDR3 length is 14 residues. The germline gives CDR1 SGHAT, CDR2 FQNNGV. V dropped 1 base and J dropped 10 bases, with 11 bases sitting between them.

This clone appeared a single time. The chain carries TRBV2 and TRBJ2-4; 10 bases are a match to TRBD1. V lost 5 bases and J lost 7; bases outside the gene matches: 8. Germline V CDR1 and CDR2: SNHLY, FYNNEI. The CDR3 consists of 15 residues. This CDR3 is CASSPFGQGGNIQYF. CDR3 DNA sequence: TGTGCCAGCAGTCCTTTTGGACAGGGGGGTAACATTCAGTACTTC.

The rearrangement uses TRBV19 and TRBJ1-5; 9 bases line up with TRBD1. The CDR3 sequence is 17 residues long. Trimming cost V 4 bases and J 6 bases; bases outside gene matches: 13. CDR1 is LNHDA, CDR2 SQIVND, per germline (reference sequence). CDR3 coding DNA: TGTGCCAGTAGTACCCGGCCGGGACAGGGAGGTTCTCAGCCCCAGCATTTT. Protein sequence: CASSTRPGQGGSQPQHF.

V is TRBV5-1 and J is TRBJ2-1; 8 nucleotides match TRBD2. The CDR3 runs 14 residues. V was pared by 3 bases and J by 5 bases, with 4 bases of the junction left unmatched. Germline V gene lookup returns CDR1 SGHRS and CDR2 YFSETQ. The CDR3 DNA reads as TGCGCCAGCAGCTCGGGGGGGGCCCACAATGAGCAGTTCTTC. Translated: CASSSGGAHNEQFF.

The chain joins TRBV19 to TRBJ2-3; D call uncertain. Germline values: CDR1 LNHDA, CDR2 SQIVND (reference sequence). The CDR3 spans 14 residues. Trimming removed 6 bases at V and 1 base at J, with 11 bases between. For the CDR3, the DNA is TGTGCCAGTAGCCGCGGTTGGGGCACAGATACGCAGTATTTT. Protein product: CASSRGWGTDTQYF.

The chain has TRBV9 and TRBJ2-2; perhaps TRBD1 as D (5 bases). Germline loops: CDR1 SGDLS, CDR2 YYNGEE. The CDR3 extends over 13 amino acids. V was shortened by 2 bases and J by 6 bases, with 8 bases between the two germline ends. CDR3 region: CASSVQGSGELFF. The CDR3, as DNA: TGTGCCAGCAGCGTTCAGGGATCCGGGGAGCTGTTTTTT.

This chain joins TRBV5-3 and TRBJ1-2; 9 bases match TRBD1. TRBV5-3 is an ORF; its function is uncertain. The CDR3 extends over 11 amino acids. J gave up 14 bases and V 6 bases, and 8 bases lay outside the gene matches. The chain's CDR3 is CARTDPGQGTF. CDR3 coding DNA: TGTGCCAGAACCGACCCGGGACAGGGTACCTTC.

This chain connects TRBV6-5 to TRBJ2-1; 11 bases are shared with TRBD2. V shed 6 bases, J shed 3 bases, and the junction held 4 bases outside the gene matches. The CDR3 has 15 amino acids. Looked up from germline, CDR1 is MNHEY and CDR2 is SVGAGI. The CDR3 bases are TGTGCCAGCAGGTCCGGGACTAGCGGCTACAATGAGCAGTTCTTC. This translates into CASRSGTSGYNEQFF.

This sequence joins TRBV13 and TRBJ2-7; D is undetermined. The germline gives CDR1 PRHDT, CDR2 FYEKMQ (reference sequence). The CDR3 is made up of 14 amino acids. V shed 0 bases and J shed 0 bases, with 6 bases lying between them. CDR3 sequence (DNA): TGTGCCAGCAGCTTAGGGCACAACTCCTACGAGCAGTACTTC. Translating it yields CASSLGHNSYEQYF.

The chain recombines TRBV6-5 with TRBJ1-6, with 7 bases that match TRBD1. CDR3 length: 15 amino acids. The V gene end was trimmed by 2 bases and the J gene end by 8 bases; junction bases not matched to a gene: 6. In germline, CDR1 is MNHEY, CDR2 SVGAGI. CDR3 DNA: TGTGCCAGCAGTTACGAGACAGGGAGTGATTCACCCCTCCACTTT. Its translation is CASSYETGSDSPLHF.

In regard to this clone: A junction end diverges from the germline sequence, so it may reflect a read error. The chain uses TRBV6-1 and TRBJ1-2, with D tentatively TRBD1 (5 bases). The CDR3 has 15 amino acids. Germline V gene lookup returns CDR1 MNHNS and CDR2 SASEGT. This CDR3 is CAGSEARTPNYGYTF. CDR3 nucleotides: TGTGCCGGCAGTGAAGCGCGGACACCTAACTATGGCTACACCTTC.

The chain carries TRBV14 and TRBJ1-2; 9 bases match TRBD1. The trim removed 4 bases at V and 6 bases at J, leaving 9 bases unmatched. This CDR3 comprises 15 residues. Per germline, CDR1 SGHDN and CDR2 FVKESK. CDR3 nucleotide sequence: TGTGCCAGCAGCCTTGGGACAGGGCGTGTCAATGGCTACACCTTC. This codes for CASSLGTGRVNGYTF.

The rearrangement links TRBV7-8 to TRBJ1-5, with D possibly TRBD1 on 5 matching bases. V was shortened by 2 bases and J by 7 bases, with 12 bases between the two germline ends. This CDR3 spans 14 amino acids. Germline assignment: CDR1 SGHVS and CDR2 FQNEAQ. This CDR3 is CASSLREGKQPQHF. The CDR3 nucleotides read TGTGCCAGCAGCTTAAGGGAGGGGAAGCAGCCCCAGCATTTT.

The genes are TRBV6-5 and TRBJ1-1; 9 positions agree with TRBD1. The ends lost 7 bases at V and 4 bases at J; junction bases unmatched: 7. The CDR3 runs 14 residues. In germline, CDR1 is MNHEY, CDR2 SVGAGI. The DNA for the CDR3 is TGTGCCAGCACCTACCTGGACAGGGGCACTGAAGCTTTCTTT. Amino acid sequence: CASTYLDRGTEAFF.

The CDR3 spells CASSVTGENTEAFF. For the CDR3, the DNA is TGCGCCAGCAGCGTAACAGGGGAAAACACTGAAGCTTTCTTT. The J gene is TRBJ1-1, the V gene TRBV5-1; 7 bases are a match to TRBD1. J was trimmed by 2 bases and V by 4 bases; bases with no gene match: 5. Germline CDR1 and CDR2: SGHRS and YFSETQ. The CDR3 totals 14 residues.

The chain employs TRBV7-9 and TRBJ1-4; D not resolved. Germline V gene lookup returns CDR1 SEHNR and CDR2 FQNEAQ (reference sequence). This CDR3 spans 12 amino acids. The V gene lost 3 bases and the J gene lost 8 bases, with 7 bases spanning the gap. The CDR3: CASSFSGEKLFF. The CDR3 DNA is TGTGCCAGCAGCTTTTCGGGGGAAAAACTGTTTTTT.

This rearrangement joins TRBV7-9 to TRBJ2-3; maybe TRBD2 (7 bases). Between the trimmed V and J ends, which lost 6 bases and 7 bases, there was a span of 29 bases. Per germline, CDR1 SEHNR and CDR2 FQNEAQ (reference sequence). This CDR3 spans 18 amino acids. CDR3 coding DNA: TGTGCCAGCAGATTCAGCAAGACGGGGGGCCCCGGAGGATATACGCAGTATTTT. It encodes CASRFSKTGGPGGYTQYF.

DNA for the CDR3: TGTGCCAGCAGCACCGGGACAGATTATGGCTACACCTTC. Protein sequence: CASSTGTDYGYTF. The rearrangement links TRBV27 to TRBJ1-2; 7 nucleotides match TRBD1. Germline values: CDR1 MNHEY, CDR2 SMNVEV (reference sequence). The CDR3 sequence is 13 residues long. V trimming: 6 bases; J trimming: 5 bases; junction bases outside the gene matches: 6.

The gene calls are TRBV29-1 and TRBJ1-2, with D maybe TRBD1 (5 bases). Germline CDR1 is SQVTM and CDR2 is ANQGSEA. V was cut by 6 bases and J by 5 bases, with 19 bases left in between. The CDR3 contains 14 residues. The CDR3 sequence is CSVESGGVGYGYTF. CDR3 nucleotides: TGCAGCGTCGAAAGCGGGGGGGTAGGGTATGGCTACACCTTC.

The J gene is TRBJ1-4, the V gene TRBV2, with TRBD1 identical over 10 bases. The CDR3 has 14 residues. The J segment lost 10 bases and the V segment lost 11 bases, leaving 13 bases of the junction unmatched. Germline-derived CDR1 and CDR2 are SNHLY and FYNNEI. CDR3 protein: CAGADRGQRRKLFF. The DNA for the CDR3 is TGTGCCGGAGCCGACAGGGGGCAAAGACGAAAACTGTTTTTT.

V gene TRBV21-1 combines with J gene TRBJ2-7; TRBD2 is the table's D call and was not checked against the DNA. TRBV21-1 is shown as a pseudogene. CDR3 length equals 19 residues. Here the CDR3 DNA reads TGTGCCAGCAGCCGATCAGGGCCCCCTACTAGCGGGGGAGCCTACGAGCAGTACTTC. It yields the protein CASSRSGPPTSGGAYEQYF.

The CDR3 reads CASSQPGQKMYGYTF. Written as DNA, the CDR3 is TGTGCCAGCAGCCAACCGGGACAGAAGATGTATGGCTACACCTTC. V gene TRBV14 combines with J gene TRBJ1-2; TRBD1 aligns across 7 bases. Germline lookup yields CDR1 SGHDN and CDR2 FVKESK. This CDR3 region has 15 residues. V was pared by 2 bases and J by 5 bases, with 8 bases of the junction left unmatched. Variable domain in full (rest from reference TRBV14 and TRBJ1-2): EAGVTQFPSHSVIEKGQTVTLRCDPISGHDNLYWYRRVMGKEIKFLLHFVKESKQDESGMPNNRFLAERTGGTYSTLKVQPAELEDSGVYFCASSQPGQKMYGYTFGSGTRLTVV.

The chain has TRBV7-7 and TRBJ2-1; TRBD1 matches at 7 bases. The junction had 8 bases not matched to a gene; V was cut back by 3 bases and J by 3 bases. Germline V CDR1 and CDR2: SSHAT, FNYEAQ (reference sequence). The CDR3 covers 16 residues. CDR3 protein: CASSFRQGEGYNEQFF. CDR3 sequence (DNA): TGTGCCAGCAGCTTTCGACAGGGAGAGGGCTACAATGAGCAGTTCTTC.

This chain's CDR3 is CASSDTGRGALYSNQPQHF. CDR3 sequence (DNA): TGTGCCAGCAGCGACACAGGGCGGGGGGCTTTATATAGCAATCAGCCCCAGCATTTT. This sequence joins TRBV9 and TRBJ1-5; a possible D gene is TRBD1 (6 bases). The CDR3 runs 19 residues. Germline assignment: CDR1 SGDLS and CDR2 YYNGEE. The germline V and J ends were trimmed by 3 bases and 0 bases, with 22 bases remaining between them.

The chain has TRBV19 and TRBJ1-5, with 11 bases fitting TRBD1. Trimming at V came to 8 bases and at J to 6 bases, leaving 9 bases not matched to a gene. The CDR3 is 15 residues long. Per germline, CDR1 LNHDA and CDR2 SQIVND (reference sequence). The CDR3 region is CASSGTGGSGQPQHF. CDR3 bases: TGTGCCAGTTCCGGGACAGGGGGAAGCGGTCAGCCCCAGCATTTT.